Following are 9 T cell receptor beta chains from one sample sequenced in a study of cytomegalovirus exposure and HLA in healthy donors. Researchers ran the PCR with 60 Vbeta and 13 Jbeta primers. Data came from immunoSEQ multiplex PCR; TCRdb stores just in-frame clones and leaves some out. The sample records 200,000 to 300,000 clones, just under 85% being singletons. The material sequenced was PBMCs. Receptors were obtained from a woman aged 40 to 50 in good health and CMV-seropositive.

This clone has just one count. The chain couples TRBV7-2 to TRBJ2-1, with TRBD2 matching over 11 bases. Germline V lookup: CDR1 SGHTA, CDR2 FQGNSA. V dropped 5 bases and J dropped 4; count of bases not matched to a gene: 4. CDR3 length: 15 residues. CDR3 nucleotides: TGTGCCAGCAGCCCTAGGACTAGCGGGTACAATGAGCAGTTCTTC. Encoded protein: CASSPRTSGYNEQFF. Variable domain in full (rest from reference TRBV7-2 and TRBJ2-1): GAGVSQSPSNKVTEKGKDVELRCDPISGHTALYWYRQSLGQGLEFLIYFQGNSAPDKSGLPSDRFSAERTGGSVSTLTIQRTQQEDSAVYLCASSPRTSGYNEQFFGPGTRLTVL.

This rearrangement joins TRBV5-1 to TRBJ2-7; unclear D gene. The germline V gene encodes CDR1 SGHRS and CDR2 YFSETQ. V lost 0 bases and J lost 0, with 10 bases in between. This CDR3 has 15 residues. The CDR3 loop reads CASSLAPGLSYEQYF. For the CDR3, the DNA is TGCGCCAGCAGCTTGGCCCCAGGCCTCTCCTACGAGCAGTACTTC.

The chain carries TRBV6-1 and TRBJ2-4, with D perhaps TRBD2 (6 bases). CDR1 and CDR2 from the germline V gene are MNHNS and SASEGT. The CDR3 loop spans 17 amino acids. V was clipped by 3 bases and J by 0 bases, with 15 bases between them. Here the CDR3 reads CASSESRGLIAKNIQYF. The CDR3 DNA reads TGTGCCAGCAGTGAGTCGAGAGGACTAATAGCCAAAAACATTCAGTACTTC.

The sample holds one count of this clone. The gene calls are TRBV27 and TRBJ1-4, with no clear D. CDR3 size: 16 residues. Germline V gives CDR1 MNHEY, CDR2 SMNVEV (reference sequence). The V end was cut by 2 bases, the J end by 0 bases, with 10 bases between. In DNA, the CDR3 is TGTGCCAGCAGTTTAATGTTCGGTGCAACTAATGAAAAACTGTTTTTT. Translating gives CASSLMFGATNEKLFF.

This clone was recorded once. J is TRBJ2-3 and V is TRBV7-6; 9 bases are shared with TRBD1. CDR3 length: 16 residues. The ends lost 2 bases at V and 6 bases at J; junction bases unmatched: 9. Germline lookup yields CDR1 SGHVS and CDR2 FNYEAQ. In nucleotides, the CDR3 is TGTGCCAGCAGCTTATTTGGGGACAGGGATCAGGATACGCAGTATTTT. It translates to CASSLFGDRDQDTQYF.

This clone appeared a few times. The J gene is TRBJ2-1, the V gene TRBV18; TRBD2 aligns across 10 bases. The CDR3 has 15 residues. The germline gives CDR1 KGHSH, CDR2 LQKENI. V was clipped by 8 bases and J by 2 bases; unmatched bases: 6. The CDR3 is CASKPLAGAYNEQFF. The CDR3 region has the DNA TGTGCCAGCAAACCCCTAGCGGGGGCCTACAATGAGCAGTTCTTC.

Only a few counts were recorded for this clone. The rearrangement joins TRBV19 to TRBJ2-3, with 8 nucleotides matching TRBD2. The CDR3 runs to 16 residues. With 0 bases clipped from V and 5 bases from J, the junction kept 7 bases outside the gene matches. Germline CDR1 reads LNHDA; CDR2 reads SQIVND (reference sequence). CDR3: CASSIDSASGLDTQYF. The CDR3 region has the DNA TGTGCCAGTAGTATAGACTCGGCTAGCGGGTTAGATACGCAGTATTTT.

This clone was seen a single time. The rearrangement uses TRBV7-8 and TRBJ1-1, with TRBD1 identical over 7 bases. After removal of 5 bases from V and 11 bases from J, the junction contained 8 bases not matched to a gene. Germline V gives CDR1 SGHVS, CDR2 FQNEAQ. CDR3 length: 12 residues. This CDR3 reads CASSPQDRRAFF. In DNA form, the CDR3 reads TGTGCCAGCAGCCCCCAGGACAGGCGCGCTTTCTTT.

The chain joins TRBV5-1 to TRBJ2-1; 10 nucleotides agree with TRBD2. The ends lost 7 bases at V and 6 bases at J; junction bases unmatched: 7. The V gene's germline CDR1 is SGHRS and CDR2 YFSETQ. CDR3 size: 14 residues. The DNA for the CDR3 is TGCGCCAGCGGGCTAGCGGGAGAACTCAATGAGCAGTTCTTC. Protein sequence: CASGLAGELNEQFF.